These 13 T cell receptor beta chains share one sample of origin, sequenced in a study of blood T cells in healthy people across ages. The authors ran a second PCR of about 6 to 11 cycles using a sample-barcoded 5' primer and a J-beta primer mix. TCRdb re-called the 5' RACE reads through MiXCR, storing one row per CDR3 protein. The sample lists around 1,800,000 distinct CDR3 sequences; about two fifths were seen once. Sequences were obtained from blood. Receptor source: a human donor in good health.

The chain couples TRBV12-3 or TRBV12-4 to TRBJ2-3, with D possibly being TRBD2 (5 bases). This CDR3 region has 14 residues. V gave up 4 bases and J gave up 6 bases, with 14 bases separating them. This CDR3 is CASSSLAVPDTQYF. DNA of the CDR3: TGTGCCAGCAGTTCCCTAGCTGTTCCGGATACGCAGTATTTT.

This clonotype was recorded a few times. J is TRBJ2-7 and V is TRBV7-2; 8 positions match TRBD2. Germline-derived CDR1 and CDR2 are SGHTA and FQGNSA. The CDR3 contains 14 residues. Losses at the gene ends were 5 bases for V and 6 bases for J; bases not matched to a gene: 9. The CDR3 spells CASSPPGGPREQYF. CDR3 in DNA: TGTGCCAGCAGCCCTCCGGGGGGGCCCCGCGAGCAGTACTTC.

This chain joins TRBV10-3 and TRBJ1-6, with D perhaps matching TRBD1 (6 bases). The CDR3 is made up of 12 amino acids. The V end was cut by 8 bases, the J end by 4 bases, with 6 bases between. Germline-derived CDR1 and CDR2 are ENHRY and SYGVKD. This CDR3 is CAIGQYNSPLHF. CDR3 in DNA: TGTGCCATCGGACAGTATAATTCACCCCTCCACTTT.

The CDR3 here is CASSPTYPWEGYGYTF. In DNA form, the CDR3 reads TGTGCCAGCAGTCCTACCTACCCGTGGGAGGGCTATGGCTACACCTTC. The chain has TRBV9 and TRBJ1-2; the D is unclear. V lost 5 bases, J lost 4 bases, and 21 bases lay in between. The CDR3 consists of 16 residues. Germline-derived CDR1 and CDR2 are SGDLS and YYNGEE. Full variable domain (rest looked up from reference TRBV9 and TRBJ1-2): DSGVTQTPKHLITATGQRVTLRCSPRSGDLSVYWYQQSLDQGLQFLIQYYNGEERAKGNILERFSAQQFPDLHSELNLSSLELGDSALYFCASSPTYPWEGYGYTFGSGTRLTVV.

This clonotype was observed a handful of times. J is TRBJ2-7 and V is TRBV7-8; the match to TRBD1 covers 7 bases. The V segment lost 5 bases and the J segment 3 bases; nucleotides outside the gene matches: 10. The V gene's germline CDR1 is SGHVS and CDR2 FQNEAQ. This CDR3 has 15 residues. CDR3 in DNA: TGTGCCAGCAGCAAGACAGGGCAGGCACGCTACGAGCAGTACTTC. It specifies CASSKTGQARYEQYF.

CDR3 DNA sequence: TGCGCCAGCAGCCAAGGAGCGGGACTAGCGGGGTCAGATACGCAGTATTTT. It codes for CASSQGAGLAGSDTQYF. V is TRBV4-3 and J is TRBJ2-3, with TRBD2 matching over 13 bases. Looked up from germline, CDR1 is LGHNA and CDR2 is YSLEER. Trimming cost V 1 base and J 4 bases; bases outside gene matches: 5. This CDR3 spans 17 amino acids.

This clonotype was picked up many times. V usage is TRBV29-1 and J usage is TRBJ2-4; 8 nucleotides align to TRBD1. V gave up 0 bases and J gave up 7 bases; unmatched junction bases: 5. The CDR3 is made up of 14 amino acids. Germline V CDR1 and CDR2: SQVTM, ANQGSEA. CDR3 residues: CSVEDPDRVNIQYF. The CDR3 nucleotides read TGCAGCGTTGAAGACCCGGACAGGGTGAACATTCAGTACTTC. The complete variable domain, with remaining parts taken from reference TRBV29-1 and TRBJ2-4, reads SAVISQKPSRDICQRGTSLTIQCQVDSQVTMMFWYRQQPGQSLTLIATANQGSEATYESGFVIDKFPISRPNLTFSTLTVSNMSPEDSSIYLCSVEDPDRVNIQYFGAGTRLSVL.

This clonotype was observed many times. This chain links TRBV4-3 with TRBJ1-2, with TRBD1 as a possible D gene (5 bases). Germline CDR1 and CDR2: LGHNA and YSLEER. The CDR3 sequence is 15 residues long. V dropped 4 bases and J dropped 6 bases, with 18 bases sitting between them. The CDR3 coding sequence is TGCGCCAGCAGCCTAGGGAAGGGGTCGAGTGATGGCTACACCTTC. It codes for CASSLGKGSSDGYTF.

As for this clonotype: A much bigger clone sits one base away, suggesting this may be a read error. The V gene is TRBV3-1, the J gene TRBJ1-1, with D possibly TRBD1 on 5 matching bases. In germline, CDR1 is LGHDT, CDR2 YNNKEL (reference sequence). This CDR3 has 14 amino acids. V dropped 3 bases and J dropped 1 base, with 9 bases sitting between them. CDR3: CASSHGGGNTEAFF. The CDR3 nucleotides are TGTGCCAGCAGCCACGGGGGAGGGAACACTGAAGCTTTCTTT.

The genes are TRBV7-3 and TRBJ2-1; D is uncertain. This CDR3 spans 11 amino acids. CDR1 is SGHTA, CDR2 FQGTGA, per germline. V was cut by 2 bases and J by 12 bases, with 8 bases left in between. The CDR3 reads CASSLVVGQFF. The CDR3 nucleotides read TGTGCCAGCAGCTTAGTAGTAGGGCAGTTCTTC.

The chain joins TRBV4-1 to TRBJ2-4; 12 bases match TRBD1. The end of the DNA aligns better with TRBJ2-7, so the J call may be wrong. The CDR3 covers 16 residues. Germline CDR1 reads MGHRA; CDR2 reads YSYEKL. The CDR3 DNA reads TGCGCCAGCAGCCACCTCGACCGGGACAGGGGGCTCGAGCAGTACTTC. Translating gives CASSHLDRDRGLEQYF.

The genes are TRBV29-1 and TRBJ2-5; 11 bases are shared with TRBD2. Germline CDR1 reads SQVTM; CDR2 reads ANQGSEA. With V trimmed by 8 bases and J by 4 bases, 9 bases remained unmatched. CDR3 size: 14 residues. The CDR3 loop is CSLLLAGGAETQYF. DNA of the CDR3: TGCAGCCTACTTCTAGCGGGGGGAGCAGAGACCCAGTACTTC.

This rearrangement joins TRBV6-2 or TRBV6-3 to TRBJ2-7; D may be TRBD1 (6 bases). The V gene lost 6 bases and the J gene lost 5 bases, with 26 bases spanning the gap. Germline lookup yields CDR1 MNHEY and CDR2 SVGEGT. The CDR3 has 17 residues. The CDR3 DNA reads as TGTGCCAGCAGAGACAGCCAACGGCGGTCCGGGACACACGAGCAGTACTTC. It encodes CASRDSQRRSGTHEQYF.